The 27 T cell receptor beta chains below all came from one sample that was sequenced in a study of regulatory T cells in long-lasting Graves disease (TCRdb year 2021). Reading the label with the study, this specimen's time point is: persistent/refractory GD, antithyroid drugs over 5 years with positive TRAb. For both TCR sequencing and RNA sequencing, RNA was extracted from PBMCs in TRIzol. The library was produced with multiplex PCR. TCRdb lists the instrument as Illumina HiSeq 4000. CDR3 regions were amplified by Arm-PCR with iRepertoire HTBI primers to construct TCR beta libraries. The public reads were run again by TCRdb, first through fastp at Q25 and then through MiXCR, and only productive beta chains were kept. Merged by CDR3 protein, the rows form single entries marked with the most common genes and DNA. The sample table holds about 400,000 distinct CDR3 sequences, of which less than 25% were seen once. Together, the top ten hold less than 25% of the sample.

The starting material was peripheral blood mononuclear cells (PBMCs), obtained when the disease was refractory, from a patient treated with antithyroid drugs. All receptors come from a female donor with Graves disease.

This clonotype was found many times. The rearrangement uses TRBV2 and TRBJ1-4, with 7 bases identical to TRBD1. This CDR3 is 14 amino acids long. The V and J ends lost 4 bases and 3 bases, in that order; junction bases with no gene match: 2. CDR1 and CDR2 from the germline V gene are SNHLY and FYNNEI. CDR3: CASSAGTANEKLFF. The DNA for the CDR3 is TGTGCCAGCAGTGCCGGGACAGCTAATGAAAAACTGTTTTTT.

The chain joins TRBV7-8 to TRBJ2-6; possible D gene TRBD2, 6 bases. This CDR3 is built from 16 residues. Germline V gene sequence: CDR1 SGHVS, CDR2 FQNEAQ. V shed 5 bases and J shed 0 bases, with 11 bases lying between them. The chain's CDR3 is CASSPEGTSGANVLTF. The CDR3 region has the DNA TGTGCCAGCAGCCCGGAGGGAACCTCTGGGGCCAACGTCCTGACTTTC.

About this clonotype: One base away lies a much larger clone, so this may be a sequencing read error. Because it lacks the conserved phenylalanine or tryptophan at the end, this CDR3 is likely a read error. The rearrangement uses TRBV5-1 and TRBJ2-2; the D is unclear. The CDR3 extends over 13 amino acids. Germline V lookup: CDR1 SGHRS, CDR2 YFSETQ. Trimming took 4 bases from V and 6 from J, leaving 10 bases between them. CDR3 loop: CASSVAIAGELFL. DNA of the CDR3: TGCGCCAGCAGCGTAGCAATCGCCGGGGAGCTGTTTCTT.

This clonotype was recorded at least ten times. The gene calls are TRBV12-3 or TRBV12-4 and TRBJ2-5; 14 positions match TRBD2. The CDR3 covers 15 residues. V was pared by 6 bases and J by 4 bases, with 4 bases of the junction left unmatched. CDR3 loop: CASRSGTSGRETQYF. Here the CDR3 DNA reads TGTGCCAGCAGATCCGGGACTAGCGGGAGAGAGACCCAGTACTTC.

The chain combines TRBV19 with TRBJ1-1; 7 bases fit TRBD1. CDR1 is LNHDA and CDR2 is SQIVND in the germline V gene (reference sequence). This CDR3 comprises 15 residues. The ends lost 1 base at V and 4 bases at J; junction bases unmatched: 6. The CDR3 region is CASSIGNYRGTEAFF. Written as DNA, the CDR3 is TGTGCCAGTAGTATAGGGAATTACAGGGGCACTGAAGCTTTCTTT.

The chain joins TRBV19 to TRBJ2-1; D might be TRBD2 (5 bases). Germline CDR1 and CDR2: LNHDA and SQIVND (reference sequence). This CDR3 has 13 amino acids. V was shortened by 5 bases and J by 6 bases, with 11 bases between the two germline ends. The CDR3 DNA sequence: TGTGCCAGTAGTGCTAGCCTTCTCAATGAGCAGTTCTTC. This sequence encodes CASSASLLNEQFF.

This clonotype was recorded at least ten times. V gene TRBV25-1 combines with J gene TRBJ1-1, with D hard to call. Germline CDR1 and CDR2: MGHDK and SYGVNS. The CDR3 covers 14 residues. V was shortened by 1 base and J by 1 base, with 7 bases between the two germline ends. The CDR3 DNA reads as TGTGCCAGCAGTGAATTGGATGAGAACACTGAAGCTTTCTTT. This translates into CASSELDENTEAFF.

This clonotype turned up a few times. The chain combines TRBV14 with TRBJ2-5; D not certain. From germline, CDR1 is SGHDN and CDR2 FVKESK. CDR3 size: 11 residues. V lost 8 bases and J 3 bases, leaving 7 bases between the germline ends. CDR3 in amino acids: CASLTEETQYF. CDR3 DNA sequence: TGTGCCAGCCTAACCGAAGAGACCCAGTACTTC.

On this clonotype itself: This sequence may be a read error, since a much larger clone differs from it by one base. The DNA for the CDR3 is TGTGCCAGCAGTTCGGGACAGTTCAGCAATCAGCCCCAGCATTTT. Protein product: CASSSGQFSNQPQHF. The rearrangement uses TRBV27 and TRBJ1-5; 7 bases map to TRBD1. The CDR3 runs to 15 residues. V lost 4 bases to trimming and J lost 1 base; unmatched junction nucleotides: 4. In germline, CDR1 is MNHEY, CDR2 SMNVEV (reference sequence).

This clonotype has just a few counts. This sequence joins TRBV6-1 and TRBJ2-7, with TRBD1 matching over 7 bases. The CDR3 is 14 amino acids. The junction had 7 bases not matched to a gene; V was cut back by 5 bases and J by 3 bases. Germline CDR1 is MNHNS and CDR2 is SASEGT. CDR3: CASSNRDSFYEQYF. The CDR3 DNA reads as TGTGCCAGCAGTAACCGGGACAGCTTCTACGAGCAGTACTTC.

This clonotype occurred a few times. The rearrangement links TRBV7-8 to TRBJ2-5, with 9 nucleotides matching TRBD1. Germline V gene sequence: CDR1 SGHVS, CDR2 FQNEAQ. The V gene end was trimmed by 5 bases and the J gene end by 0 bases; junction bases not matched to a gene: 13. The CDR3 consists of 18 residues. The CDR3 spells CASSGGTGTGTNQETQYF. CDR3 DNA sequence: TGTGCCAGCAGCGGAGGGACGGGGACAGGGACAAACCAAGAGACCCAGTACTTC.

This clonotype was counted many times. The chain uses TRBV11-1 and TRBJ2-5; tentative D call: TRBD1 (5 bases). The CDR3 consists of 14 residues. Germline V gene data show CDR1 as SGHAT and CDR2 as FQDESV (reference sequence). The V and J ends lost 2 bases and 1 base respectively, with 8 bases between them. CDR3 sequence reads: CASSLRQFQETQYF. Here the CDR3 DNA reads TGTGCCAGCAGCTTAAGACAGTTCCAAGAGACCCAGTACTTC.

In its sample, this clonotype was seen a few times. J is TRBJ2-4 and V is TRBV6-2 or TRBV6-3, with D perhaps TRBD1 or TRBD2 (6 bases each). Germline CDR1 and CDR2: MNHEY and SVGEGT. This CDR3 has 16 residues. The V end was cut by 6 bases, the J end by 5 bases, with 20 bases between. The DNA of the CDR3 is TGTGCCAGCAGCCTCCCAGGACCGGGGGCTGAAAACATTCAGTACTTC. The encoded protein is CASSLPGPGAENIQYF.

The V and J genes are TRBV19 and TRBJ2-2; unclear D gene. CDR3 length: 14 residues. From germline, CDR1 is LNHDA and CDR2 SQIVND (reference sequence). Trimming took off 6 bases at V and 7 bases at J, with 15 bases between the two ends. The CDR3 nucleotides read TGTGCCAGTAGCCGAGACCAGTACGGCGGGGAGCTGTTTTTT. Protein product: CASSRDQYGGELFF.

Notes on this clonotype: A read error is possible here, since a much larger clone lies one base away. The V gene is TRBV6-1, the J gene TRBJ1-5; no clear D. V lost 7 bases and J lost 6, with 19 bases in between. The CDR3 contains 15 residues. From germline, CDR1 is MNHNS and CDR2 SASEGT. The CDR3 spells CASTRGSGLGQPQHF. The CDR3 region has the DNA TGTGCCAGCACCCGTGGTTCAGGCTTGGGTCAGCCCCAGCATTTT.

This clonotype was seen at least ten times. This chain joins TRBV2 and TRBJ1-2; D uncertain. The ends were cut back, 9 bases at V and 4 bases at J, with 18 bases in the middle. Germline V gene data show CDR1 as SNHLY and CDR2 as FYNNEI. This CDR3 contains 14 residues. The CDR3 DNA reads TGTGCCAGTCCCGAGGCGGGGTTCGGCTATGGCTACACCTTC. This codes for CASPEAGFGYGYTF.

In the case of this clonotype: A junction end diverges from the germline sequence, so it may reflect a read error. This rearrangement joins TRBV15 to TRBJ2-7; a possible D gene is TRBD2 (6 bases). CDR3 length: 13 amino acids. Per the germline V gene, CDR1 is LNHNV and CDR2 is YYDKDF (reference sequence). The CDR3 nucleotides are TGTGCCGCCAGCAGAGGAGGGCTCTACGAGCAGTACTTC. Encoded protein: CAASRGGLYEQYF. The full variable domain, in which reference TRBV15 and TRBJ2-7 provide the parts outside the CDR3, is DAMVIQNPRYQVTQFGKPVTLSCSQTLNHNVMYWYQQKSSQAPKLLFHYYDKDFNNEADTPDNFQSRRPNTSFCFLDIRSPGLGDTAMYLCAASRGGLYEQYFGPGTRLTVT.

The chain has TRBV5-1 and TRBJ1-4; 9 nucleotides match TRBD1. From germline, CDR1 is SGHRS and CDR2 YFSETQ. The J segment lost 7 bases and the V segment lost 4 bases, leaving 8 bases of the junction unmatched. There are 15 residues in the CDR3. The CDR3 region is CASSDTGGAGEKLFF. CDR3 DNA sequence: TGCGCCAGCAGCGATACAGGGGGCGCGGGTGAAAAACTGTTTTTT.

This clonotype was detected only a few times. CDR3 DNA sequence: TGTGCCAGCAGCCGATCCCGACCCCAGGTTGGTGAGCAGTACTTC. Amino acid sequence: CASSRSRPQVGEQYF. This chain connects TRBV27 to TRBJ2-7; no definite D call. The length of the CDR3 is 15 residues. V gave up 6 bases and J gave up 7 bases, with 22 bases separating them. Germline loops: CDR1 MNHEY, CDR2 SMNVEV (reference sequence).

The chain employs TRBV7-9 and TRBJ1-1; 7 bases align to TRBD1. This CDR3 contains 13 residues. J lost 11 bases, V lost 4 bases, and 10 bases had no gene match. The germline V gene has CDR1 SEHNR and CDR2 FQNEAQ (reference sequence). This chain's CDR3 is CASSSSTGLKAFF. CDR3 nucleotide sequence: TGTGCCAGCAGCTCCTCGACAGGGTTGAAGGCTTTCTTT.

This clonotype was detected ten times or more. The chain links TRBV7-2 to TRBJ2-5, with 11 bases that match TRBD2. The germline V gene encodes CDR1 SGHTA and CDR2 FQGNSA. The CDR3 spans 17 residues. With V trimmed by 3 bases and J by 4 bases, 10 bases remained unmatched. CDR3: CASSFYPPGLAGETQYF. The CDR3 DNA is TGTGCCAGCAGCTTTTATCCCCCCGGACTAGCGGGAGAGACCCAGTACTTC.

As for this clonotype: This clone may be a read error of a much larger clone one base away. J is TRBJ2-7 and V is TRBV28; 7 bases are shared with TRBD2. The CDR3 spans 15 residues. The ends lost 8 bases at V and 7 bases at J; junction bases unmatched: 17. The V gene's germline CDR1 is MDHEN and CDR2 SYDVKM. The CDR3 DNA reads TGTGCCAGCGCACGCATGGGCGGGAGAGGTCTTGAGCAGTACTTC. It yields the protein CASARMGGRGLEQYF.

This clonotype appeared a few times. A junction end diverges from the germline sequence, so it may reflect a read error. The V gene is TRBV7-9, the J gene TRBJ1-4, with TRBD1 as a possible D gene (5 bases). There are 14 residues in the CDR3. The germline gives CDR1 SEHNR, CDR2 FQNEAQ (reference sequence). The CDR3 sequence is CTSSPHNRREKLFF. The CDR3 DNA follows: TGTACCAGCAGCCCGCACAACAGGAGGGAAAAACTGTTTTTT.

The sample holds a few counts of this clonotype. The chain combines TRBV28 with TRBJ1-2, with unresolved D. This CDR3 is built from 14 residues. From germline, CDR1 is MDHEN and CDR2 SYDVKM. Trimming pared 3 bases from V and 6 bases from J, leaving 14 bases between. The CDR3 nucleotides read TGTGCCAGCAGTTTCCCCCTCTCAAGTGATGGCTACACCTTC. This gives the protein CASSFPLSSDGYTF.

A few counts support this clonotype. The gene calls are TRBV11-2 and TRBJ2-2, with 7 bases aligning to TRBD2. CDR1 and CDR2 from the germline V gene are SGHAT and FQNNGV. The length of the CDR3 is 16 residues. The J segment lost 5 bases and the V segment lost 8 bases, leaving 14 bases of the junction unmatched. The CDR3 loop reads CASVASGTRGTGELFF. DNA of the CDR3: TGTGCCAGCGTCGCTAGCGGCACCCGAGGGACCGGGGAGCTGTTTTTT.

This clonotype was seen many times. The chain recombines TRBV27 with TRBJ2-7; no clear D. Trimming took off 0 bases at V and 1 base at J, with 7 bases between the two ends. From germline, CDR1 is MNHEY and CDR2 SMNVEV (reference sequence). This CDR3 spans 14 amino acids. CDR3 in DNA: TGTGCCAGCAGTTTATCGCTGGGTTCCTACGAGCAGTACTTC. Its translation is CASSLSLGSYEQYF.

In this sample, this clonotype turned up a few times. The chain's CDR3 is CSAAGQSNTGELFF. DNA for the CDR3: TGCAGTGCCGCGGGGCAATCGAACACCGGGGAGCTGTTTTTT. The chain links TRBV20-1 to TRBJ2-2, with D perhaps TRBD2 (6 bases). This CDR3 contains 14 residues. The germline V and J ends were trimmed by 6 bases and 0 bases, with 11 bases remaining between them. The germline V gene has CDR1 DFQATT and CDR2 SNEGSKA (reference sequence).